These 23 T cell receptor beta chains were all obtained from the same sample, sequenced in a study of graft-versus-host responses after intestinal transplantation. The data were produced by immunoSEQ multiplex PCR, yet TCRdb's version contains in-frame clones alone and is incomplete. The sample lists tens of thousands of clones, more than 70% seen once, with 0.55% to 0.8% in the top ten. Their antigen targets remain unknown. The sequencing here drew on unstimulated CD4+ T cells sorted from spleen or lymph node cells, taken before transplant. These receptor sequences come from a human donor who was the organ donor for an intestinal transplant.

This clone occurred a few times. The chain has TRBV28 and TRBJ2-5; D uncertain. The J call is uncertain, as TRBJ2-7 better fits the DNA end. From germline, CDR1 is MDHEN and CDR2 SYDVKM. The length of the CDR3 is 13 residues. Here the CDR3 reads CASSLESRYEQYF. The CDR3 DNA reads TGTGCCAGCAGTTTAGAATCCCGCTACGAGCAGTACTTC.

The chain carries TRBV6-5 and TRBJ2-1; D remains ambiguous. CDR1 is MNHEY and CDR2 is SVGAGI in the germline V gene. The V end was cut by 8 bases, the J end by 4 bases, with 9 bases between. The CDR3 runs to 12 residues. For the CDR3, the DNA is TGTGCCAGCCAAGCAACTTACAATGAGCAGTTCTTC. It is translated as CASQATYNEQFF.

The genes are TRBV7-2 and TRBJ2-2, with a weak D call TRBD1 (5 bases). V was pared by 3 bases and J by 0 bases, with 11 bases between. CDR3 length: 16 residues. Germline CDR1 SGHTA, CDR2 FQGNSA. CDR3 sequence reads: CASSFYLGANTGELFF. The CDR3 DNA is TGTGCCAGCAGCTTTTATCTAGGGGCGAACACCGGGGAGCTGTTTTTT. The full variable domain, its missing parts supplied by reference TRBV7-2 and TRBJ2-2, is GAGVSQSPSNKVTEKGKDVELRCDPISGHTALYWYRQSLGQGLEFLIYFQGNSAPDKSGLPSDRFSAERTGGSVSTLTIQRTQQEDSAVYLCASSFYLGANTGELFFGEGSRLTVL.

The chain combines TRBV11-2 with TRBJ2-5; D gene uncertain. V was shortened by 1 base and J by 1 base, with 10 bases between the two germline ends. Germline CDR1 and CDR2: SGHAT and FQNNGV. The CDR3 sequence is 15 residues long. CDR3 nucleotide sequence: TGTGCCAGCAGCTTAGTCGCCCAGTCCCAAGAGACCCAGTACTTC. It translates to CASSLVAQSQETQYF.

The chain combines TRBV2 with TRBJ2-3; 10 nucleotides match TRBD1. CDR3 length: 15 residues. CDR1 and CDR2 (germline): SNHLY, FYNNEI. Unmatched junction bases numbered 3, after V lost 5 bases and J lost 1 base. The CDR3 DNA reads TGTGCCAGCAGTCGACAGGGGGCGGGCACAGATACGCAGTATTTT. It is translated as CASSRQGAGTDTQYF. The complete variable domain, with remaining parts taken from reference TRBV2 and TRBJ2-3, reads EPEVTQTPSHQVTQMGQEVILRCVPISNHLYFYWYRQILGQKVEFLVSFYNNEISEKSEIFDDQFSVERPDGSNFTLKIRSTKLEDSAMYFCASSRQGAGTDTQYFGPGTRLTVL.

The rearrangement links TRBV9 to TRBJ1-2; D is ambiguous. V was clipped by 0 bases and J by 8 bases, with 8 bases between them. Germline assignment: CDR1 SGDLS and CDR2 YYNGEE. CDR3 length equals 12 residues. The CDR3 DNA follows: TGTGCCAGCAGCGTAGATCGGGGAGGCTACACCTTC. This translates into CASSVDRGGYTF. The variable domain in full, completed from reference TRBV9 and TRBJ1-2, reads DSGVTQTPKHLITATGQRVTLRCSPRSGDLSVYWYQQSLDQGLQFLIQYYNGEERAKGNILERFSAQQFPDLHSELNLSSLELGDSALYFCASSVDRGGYTFGSGTRLTVV.

The chain is built from TRBV6-1 and TRBJ1-2; TRBD1 agrees at 7 bases. Losses at the gene ends were 2 bases for V and 4 bases for J; bases not matched to a gene: 4. This CDR3 has 14 amino acids. CDR1 and CDR2 (germline): MNHNS, SASEGT. CDR3: CASSETQGLYGYTF. CDR3 nucleotide sequence: TGTGCCAGCAGTGAAACACAGGGGCTCTATGGCTACACCTTC.

The CDR3 region is CASSSHLAGGTDTQYF. The CDR3 region has the DNA TGCGCCAGCAGCTCCCACCTAGCGGGGGGCACAGATACGCAGTATTTT. The chain recombines TRBV5-1 with TRBJ2-3, with 10 positions matching TRBD2. Trimming removed 3 bases from V and 1 base from J; junction bases left unmatched: 5. The germline gives CDR1 SGHRS, CDR2 YFSETQ. CDR3 length: 16 residues.

This clone appeared a few times. The chain carries TRBV5-6 and TRBJ1-1, with D possibly matching TRBD1 (5 bases). The germline V and J ends were trimmed by 2 bases and 0 bases, with 14 bases remaining between them. The length of the CDR3 is 16 residues. Germline V gives CDR1 SGHDT, CDR2 YYEEEE. The CDR3 nucleotides are TGTGCCAGCAGCTTACCGAGGCAGGGTATGAACACTGAAGCTTTCTTT. Its translation: CASSLPRQGMNTEAFF. The full variable domain, rest sourced from reference TRBV5-6 and TRBJ1-1, is DAGVTQSPTHLIKTRGQQVTLRCSPKSGHDTVSWYQQALGQGPQFIFQYYEEEERQRGNFPDRFSGHQFPNYSSELNVNALLLGDSALYLCASSLPRQGMNTEAFFGQGTRLTVV.

In this sample, this clone turned up once. The rearrangement links TRBV11-2 to TRBJ1-1; D gene unclear. Trimming took 0 bases from V and 8 from J, leaving 10 bases between them. The germline CDR1 and CDR2 sequences are SGHAT and FQNNGV. The CDR3 consists of 13 residues. Here the CDR3 DNA reads TGTGCCAGCAGCTTAGAGTACTCTTCAGAAGCTTTCTTT. It is translated as CASSLEYSSEAFF.

CDR3 in amino acids: CASSFLGTWNTEAFF. CDR3 nucleotide sequence: TGTGCCAGCAGCTTTCTAGGGACTTGGAACACTGAAGCTTTCTTT. V is TRBV7-2 and J is TRBJ1-1, with a tentative D call TRBD1 (5 bases). Germline lookup yields CDR1 SGHTA and CDR2 FQGNSA. V lost 3 bases and J 1 base, leaving 12 bases between the germline ends. This CDR3 is 15 amino acids long.

The J gene is TRBJ1-5, the V gene TRBV28; 8 bases are shared with TRBD1. CDR1 is MDHEN and CDR2 is SYDVKM in the germline V gene. Unmatched junction bases numbered 13, after V lost 6 bases and J lost 0 bases. The CDR3 extends over 18 amino acids. The CDR3 bases are TGTGCCAGCAGCCGACAGGGGTTTATGATCTATAGCAATCAGCCCCAGCATTTT. This translates into CASSRQGFMIYSNQPQHF. Combining the CDR3 with reference TRBV28 and TRBJ1-5 gives the whole variable domain DVKVTQSSRYLVKRTGEKVFLECVQDMDHENMFWYRQDPGLGLRLIYFSYDVKMKEKGDIPEGYSVSREKKERFSLILESASTNQTSMYLCASSRQGFMIYSNQPQHFGDGTRLSIL.

This chain uses TRBV4-3 with TRBJ2-2; tentatively, D is TRBD2 (5 bases). The CDR3 has 15 residues. The V gene's germline CDR1 is LGHNA and CDR2 YSLEER. Deletions cut 1 base from V and 6 bases from J, with 12 bases between. CDR3 region: CASSQGVTSAGELFF. The DNA for the CDR3 is TGCGCCAGCAGCCAAGGGGTAACTAGTGCCGGGGAGCTGTTTTTT.

J is TRBJ1-2 and V is TRBV30, with a weak D call TRBD1 (5 bases). CDR1 is GTSNPN, CDR2 SVGIG, per germline (reference sequence). V was pared by 2 bases and J by 4 bases, with 17 bases between. CDR3 length: 15 amino acids. The CDR3 nucleotides read TGTGCCTGGAGTAGTAGCGGCGGAGGGACCTATGGCTACACCTTC. This sequence encodes CAWSSSGGGTYGYTF.

The rearrangement links TRBV28 to TRBJ2-7; D may be TRBD2 (6 bases). Germline V gives CDR1 MDHEN, CDR2 SYDVKM. CDR3 length: 16 residues. Trimming removed 7 bases at V and 6 bases at J, with 25 bases between. CDR3: CASITGTGFAGGEQYF. Here the CDR3 DNA reads TGTGCCAGCATTACAGGTACAGGTTTCGCCGGGGGCGAGCAGTACTTC.

The CDR3, as DNA: TGTGCCAGCAGTTCTCGCAGGGCTGGAAACACCATATATTTT. Its translation is CASSSRRAGNTIYF. J is TRBJ1-3 and V is TRBV6-5, with D perhaps TRBD1 (5 bases). The CDR3 covers 14 residues. Germline-derived CDR1 and CDR2 are MNHEY and SVGAGI. V dropped 4 bases and J dropped 2 bases, with 9 bases sitting between them.

The gene calls are TRBV4-2 and TRBJ2-2; 7 nucleotides line up with TRBD2. With 2 bases clipped from V and 3 bases from J, the junction kept 6 bases outside the gene matches. The CDR3 is 16 residues long. Germline CDR1 LGHNA, CDR2 YNFKEQ. This CDR3 is CASSQSRLADTGELFF. The CDR3 DNA follows: TGTGCCAGCAGCCAATCCCGACTAGCAGACACCGGGGAGCTGTTTTTT.

The CDR3 DNA sequence: TGTGCCAGCACTCGACAGGGTTTTACCTATGGCTACACCTTC. The encoded protein is CASTRQGFTYGYTF. The chain has TRBV6-1 and TRBJ1-2; 7 bases are shared with TRBD1. Germline V lookup: CDR1 MNHNS, CDR2 SASEGT. The CDR3 totals 14 residues. Trimming cost V 7 bases and J 4 bases; bases outside gene matches: 9.

This clone showed up just once. The chain couples TRBV11-2 to TRBJ2-2, with 7 bases matching TRBD1. The CDR3 length is 15 residues. The V and J ends lost 5 bases and 2 bases, in that order; junction bases with no gene match: 5. CDR1 is SGHAT, CDR2 FQNNGV, per germline. CDR3 in amino acids: CASSPQGINTGELFF. CDR3 nucleotides: TGTGCCAGCAGCCCACAGGGGATAAACACCGGGGAGCTGTTTTTT.

This clone was observed once. The chain links TRBV11-2 to TRBJ2-7, with D uncertain. Trimming removed 5 bases from V and 3 bases from J, with 8 bases in between. There are 12 residues in the CDR3. CDR1 and CDR2 (germline): SGHAT, FQNNGV. As DNA, the CDR3 is TGTGCCAGCAGCGCGAACGTCTACGAGCAGTACTTC. This gives the protein CASSANVYEQYF.

This clone was picked up one time. V is TRBV7-8 and J is TRBJ1-3; 7 nucleotides match TRBD1. J was trimmed by 15 bases and V by 1 base; bases with no gene match: 9. The germline V gene has CDR1 SGHVS and CDR2 FQNEAQ. The CDR3 is 13 amino acids. CDR3 sequence: CASSLDGPGQKYF. CDR3 in DNA: TGTGCCAGCAGCTTAGATGGTCCGGGACAGAAATATTTT.

This clone appeared a single time. V and J are TRBV19 and TRBJ1-1; the D gene is possibly TRBD1 (6 bases). Germline CDR1 and CDR2: LNHDA and SQIVND (reference sequence). Trimming left V 10 bases short and J 3 bases short, with 12 bases between. This CDR3 is 12 amino acids long. CDR3 coding DNA: TGTGCCACTTTGGCAGGGGACACTGAAGCTTTCTTT. It is translated as CATLAGDTEAFF. Supplemented by reference TRBV19 and TRBJ1-1, the full variable domain reads DGGITQSPKYLFRKEGQNVTLSCEQNLNHDAMYWYRQDPGQGLRLIYYSQIVNDFQKGDIAEGYSVSREKKESFPLTVTSAQKNPTAFYLCATLAGDTEAFFGQGTRLTVV.

This rearrangement joins TRBV10-3 to TRBJ2-4; 7 positions match TRBD2. In germline, CDR1 is ENHRY, CDR2 SYGVKD. CDR3 length: 16 residues. V was pared by 2 bases and J by 6 bases, with 10 bases of the junction left unmatched. The CDR3, as DNA: TGTGCCATCAGTGAGCAAGTTCGGGGCGGGGGAAACATTCAGTACTTC. Amino acid sequence: CAISEQVRGGGNIQYF.